The next 3 T cell receptor beta chains were all read from a single sample in a study of T cells in Graves' hyperthyroidism and ophthalmopathy. TCR beta CDR3 regions were amplified from RNA transcripts. First-round RT-PCR with HTBI primers amplified the TCR CDR3 region. TCRdb re-analysed the multiplex PCR reads in MiXCR, keeping a single row per CDR3 protein. The sample contains around 620,000 distinct CDR3 sequences, around 15% of which appear only once. The sequencing sample was made of blood. These receptors all come from a woman aged 25 to 39 with Graves' hyperthyroidism.

This clonotype has a count of ten or more. V gene TRBV6-2 or TRBV6-3 combines with J gene TRBJ2-7, with TRBD2 matching 7 bases. Trimming cost V 4 bases and J 2 bases; bases outside gene matches: 5. Germline assignment: CDR1 MNHEY and CDR2 SVGEGT. The CDR3 contains 14 residues. The CDR3 sequence is CASSSASGAYEQYF. The CDR3 DNA follows: TGTGCCAGCAGTTCCGCTAGCGGAGCCTACGAGCAGTACTTC.

This clonotype has a count of ten or more. The rearrangement links TRBV28 to TRBJ2-3; the match to TRBD2 covers 9 bases. V gave up 8 bases and J gave up 3 bases; unmatched junction bases: 6. The CDR3 is 14 residues long. CDR1 and CDR2 from the germline V gene are MDHEN and SYDVKM. CDR3 nucleotides: TGTGCCAGCCACCCTAGCGGGGATACAGATACGCAGTATTTT. Translated: CASHPSGDTDTQYF.

V gene TRBV5-1 combines with J gene TRBJ2-1, with unresolved D. Germline CDR1 is SGHRS and CDR2 is YFSETQ. V was shortened by 4 bases and J by 7 bases, with 6 bases between the two germline ends. The length of the CDR3 is 11 residues. In DNA, the CDR3 is TGCGCCAGCAGCACTGAAAATGAGCAGTTCTTC. It codes for CASSTENEQFF.